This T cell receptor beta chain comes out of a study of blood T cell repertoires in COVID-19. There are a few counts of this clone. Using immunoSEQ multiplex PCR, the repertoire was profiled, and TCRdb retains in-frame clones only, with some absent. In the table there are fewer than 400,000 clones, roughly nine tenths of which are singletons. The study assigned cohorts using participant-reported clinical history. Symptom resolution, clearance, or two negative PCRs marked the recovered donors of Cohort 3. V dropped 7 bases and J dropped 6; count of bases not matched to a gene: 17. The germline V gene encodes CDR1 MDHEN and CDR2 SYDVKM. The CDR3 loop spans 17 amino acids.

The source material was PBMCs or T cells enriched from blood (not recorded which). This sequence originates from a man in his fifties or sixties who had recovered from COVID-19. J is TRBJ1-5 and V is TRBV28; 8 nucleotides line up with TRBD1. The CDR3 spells CASNTVGGQGGSQPQHF. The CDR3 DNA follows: TGTGCCAGCAATACGGTCGGTGGACAGGGAGGGAGTCAGCCCCAGCATTTT.